Presented here are 2 T cell receptor beta chains from one specimen sequenced in a study of T cells in localized non-small cell lung cancer. Clones were sequenced by immunoSEQ multiplex PCR, and TCRdb holds only the in-frame ones, with some missing. The table records around 50,000 clones, 75% to 90% of them present only once. The sample consisted of peripheral blood, taken before any cancer treatment. The receptors were gathered from a woman aged 35 to 75 with stage I lung adenocarcinoma.

The chain has TRBV7-2 and TRBJ1-6; a possible D gene is TRBD1 (6 bases). Trimming left V 6 bases short and J 10 bases short, with 16 bases between. The CDR3 is made up of 14 amino acids. The germline V gene has CDR1 SGHTA and CDR2 FQGNSA. The DNA for the CDR3 is TGTGCCAGCAGACAAGGGGGGGGGCGATCACCCCTCCACTTT. Translating gives CASRQGGGRSPLHF.

The chain employs TRBV7-9 and TRBJ2-1; 10 bases fit TRBD1. J gave up 8 bases and V 5 bases, and 18 bases lay outside the gene matches. This CDR3 spans 18 amino acids. Looked up from germline, CDR1 is SEHNR and CDR2 is FQNEAQ (reference sequence). The CDR3 sequence: CASSPTRSIRQGADEQFF. CDR3 nucleotides: TGTGCCAGCAGCCCAACCCGTTCTATCCGACAGGGGGCCGATGAGCAGTTCTTC.